These T cell receptor beta chains were read from a single sample in a study of cytomegalovirus exposure and HLA in healthy donors. Some clones are missing from TCRdb's copy, which holds only in-frame ones; the method was immunoSEQ multiplex PCR. The table includes about 98,000 clones, about four fifths detected once. What was sequenced was PBMCs. The source is a human donor in good health. The CDR3 runs from the conserved cysteine through the conserved F or W. Each record gives: J gene, D gene, clone size, V gene, CDR3 DNA, CDR3 protein. A D gene is named only where the DNA matches it firmly. The listing skips clone size in some rows; elsewhere it reads once, few, many or a size class.

J: TRBJ2-7; D: -; size: -; V: TRBV21-1; DNA: -; CDR3: CASSTLWGGGAGSYEQYF
J: TRBJ1-5; D: TRBD1; size: once; V: TRBV7-9; DNA: TGTGCCAGCAGCTTAGCGACAGGGGCTAGCAATCAGCCCCAGCATTTT; CDR3: CASSLATGASNQPQHF
J: TRBJ2-2; D: -; size: -; V: TRBV4-1; DNA: TGCGCCAGCAGCCAACCGACAGGAACGGGCGCCGGGGAGCTGTTTTTT; CDR3: CASSQPTGTGAGELFF
J: TRBJ2-7; D: TRBD2; size: few; V: TRBV10-1; DNA: TGCGCCAGCAGTGATATCCTAGCGGACTCAATGAACGAGCAGTACTTC; CDR3: CASSDILADSMNEQYF
J: TRBJ1-2; D: -; size: once; V: TRBV16; DNA: TGTGCCAGCAGCCCTGTGCAGGGCCCCGAGGGCTACACCTTC; CDR3: CASSPVQGPEGYTF
J: TRBJ2-7; D: -; size: -; V: TRBV7-6; DNA: TGTGCCAGCAGCCCAAGTTGGGGGGACGAGCAGTACTTC; CDR3: CASSPSWGDEQYF
J: TRBJ1-2; D: TRBD1; size: few; V: TRBV2; DNA: TGTGCCAGCAGCTCAGGGACAGGGTTCGGCGGCTACACCTTC; CDR3: CASSSGTGFGGYTF
J: TRBJ2-3; D: TRBD2; size: -; V: TRBV4-1; DNA: TGCGCCAGCAGCCCGGGGGGGGGACTAGCGATAGACTTCACAGATACGCAGTATTTT; CDR3: CASSPGGGLAIDFTDTQYF
J: TRBJ2-7; D: -; size: -; V: TRBV7-2; DNA: TGTGCCAGCAGCCACTACTGGCCTGGCTACGAGCAGTACTTC; CDR3: CASSHYWPGYEQYF
J: TRBJ2-7; D: TRBD1; size: few; V: TRBV27; DNA: TGTGCCAGCAGTTTGAGTTTCGGACAGGCAAACTACGAGCAGTACTTC; CDR3: CASSLSFGQANYEQYF
J: TRBJ2-7; D: -; size: few; V: TRBV25-1; DNA: TGTGCCAGCAGTGAATATGGGGTAAACGGCGGGTACGAGCAGTACTTC; CDR3: CASSEYGVNGGYEQYF
J: TRBJ1-3; D: TRBD1; size: -; V: TRBV10-1; DNA: TGCGCCAGCAGAGGGGGAGACAGGGGGCGAGTTTCTGGAAACACCATATATTTT; CDR3: CASRGGDRGRVSGNTIYF
J: TRBJ1-2; D: -; size: -; V: TRBV19; DNA: TGTGCCAGTAGTTCGATTACAGGGTGGAGCTATGGCTACACCTTC; CDR3: CASSSITGWSYGYTF
J: TRBJ2-7; D: TRBD2; size: -; V: TRBV7-9; DNA: TGTGCCAGCAGCTACGGACTAGCGGGAGCCTACGAGCAGTACTTC; CDR3: CASSYGLAGAYEQYF
J: TRBJ2-7; D: -; size: -; V: TRBV23-1; DNA: TGCGCCAGCAGGACTGTCGGTACGGGCTACGAGCAGTACTTC; CDR3: CASRTVGTGYEQYF
J: TRBJ2-1; D: TRBD1; size: -; V: TRBV19; DNA: TGTCCCCCCGAGGTAGGGGGCGCAAAGTATCGAGAGTTCTTC; CDR3: CPPEVGGAKYREFF
J: TRBJ2-1; D: TRBD2; size: -; V: TRBV9; DNA: TGTGCCAGCAGCGTAGCTTTTTTTGGGCGGGGGGACACCTACAATGAGCAGTTCTTC; CDR3: CASSVAFFGRGDTYNEQFF
J: TRBJ2-5; D: TRBD2; size: -; V: TRBV7-7; DNA: TGTGCCAGCAGCTTATTAGCGGGAGGGCAAGAGACCCAGTACTTC; CDR3: CASSLLAGGQETQYF
J: TRBJ1-2; D: TRBD1; size: -; V: TRBV13; DNA: TGTGCCAGCAGCGCCGGGACAGGGGGAAGTCTAGGCTATGGCTACACCTTC; CDR3: CASSAGTGGSLGYGYTF
J: TRBJ2-5; D: TRBD2; size: -; V: TRBV7-7; DNA: TGTGCCAGCAGCAAAGCCCCCGGGAGGGAGACCCAGTACTTC; CDR3: CASSKAPGRETQYF
J: TRBJ2-4; D: -; size: -; V: TRBV19; DNA: TGTGCCAGTGGGGCCTCCTCCTCCGTCAAAAACATTCAGTACTTC; CDR3: CASGASSSVKNIQYF
J: TRBJ2-5; D: -; size: -; V: TRBV2; DNA: TGTGCCAGCACACGGGACAACAAAGAGACCCAGTACTTC; CDR3: CASTRDNKETQYF
J: TRBJ2-7; D: -; size: few; V: TRBV7-2; DNA: TGTGCCAGCAGCTTCCCCGTGCGGGAGCAGTACTTC; CDR3: CASSFPVREQYF
J: TRBJ2-5; D: -; size: -; V: TRBV18; DNA: TGTGCCAGCTCACCCGGGGGGCTAGCCTCACGCCAAGAGACCCAGTACTTC; CDR3: CASSPGGLASRQETQYF
J: TRBJ2-3; D: TRBD1; size: -; V: TRBV12-5; DNA: TGTGCTAGTGGTTTGGGACAGGGGACCACAGATACGCAGTATTTT; CDR3: CASGLGQGTTDTQYF
J: TRBJ1-5; D: -; size: -; V: TRBV5-6; DNA: TGTGCCAGCAGCTTGTTTGGCGAGGGTACGGGTCAGCCCCAGCATTTT; CDR3: CASSLFGEGTGQPQHF
J: TRBJ1-3; D: TRBD1; size: -; V: TRBV19; DNA: TGTGCCAGTAGTATCGTGACAGGGGGCCATGGAAACACCATATATTTT; CDR3: CASSIVTGGHGNTIYF
J: TRBJ2-5; D: TRBD2; size: -; V: TRBV5-6; DNA: TGTGCCAGCAGCCTCGGGACTAGCCAAGAGACCCAGTACTTC; CDR3: CASSLGTSQETQYF
J: TRBJ1-5; D: -; size: -; V: TRBV19; DNA: TGTGCCAGCGGACGGGGGATAGGCAATCAGCCCCAGCATTTT; CDR3: CASGRGIGNQPQHF
J: TRBJ2-7; D: TRBD1; size: -; V: TRBV27; DNA: TGTGCCAGCGGGGACAGCTACTACGAGCAGTACTTC; CDR3: CASGDSYYEQYF
J: TRBJ2-1; D: TRBD2; size: -; V: TRBV15; DNA: TGTGCCACCAGCCCACCCCGGAGGCCTAGCGGGAGGGACGGCAATGAGCAGTTCTTC; CDR3: CATSPPRRPSGRDGNEQFF
J: TRBJ2-1; D: -; size: -; V: TRBV9; DNA: TGTGCCAGCAGCGTAGATGGGCAGCGGGTCTATGAGCAGTTCTTC; CDR3: CASSVDGQRVYEQFF
J: TRBJ2-1; D: TRBD2; size: -; V: TRBV15; DNA: TGTGCCACCAGCAGAGAACCACAACGGGGGGGAGAGCAGTTCTTC; CDR3: CATSREPQRGGEQFF
J: TRBJ1-5; D: -; size: -; V: TRBV4-3; DNA: TGCGCCAGCAGCCAAGATTGGGCCGCTTTGCCCCAGCATTTT; CDR3: CASSQDWAALPQHF
J: TRBJ1-1; D: -; size: -; V: TRBV7-2; DNA: TGTGCCAGCAGCTCCCTGCTAGGAACGGGTGAAGCTTTCTTT; CDR3: CASSSLLGTGEAFF
J: TRBJ1-1; D: TRBD1; size: -; V: TRBV7-2; DNA: TGTGCCAGCAGTACGAACAGGGGGAAGTCTGAAGCTTTCTTT; CDR3: CASSTNRGKSEAFF
J: TRBJ2-1; D: -; size: -; V: TRBV18; DNA: TGTGCCAGCTCAAACGGTGCGGGAAGACGGGGTGAGCAGTTCTTC; CDR3: CASSNGAGRRGEQFF
J: TRBJ2-1; D: TRBD2; size: once; V: TRBV9; DNA: TGTGCCAGCAGCCTCAGACTAGCGGGACGCAATGAGCAGTTCTTC; CDR3: CASSLRLAGRNEQFF
J: TRBJ2-7; D: TRBD2; size: -; V: TRBV4-1; DNA: TGCGCCAGCAGCCAAGATCAACCTAGCGGGAGCCTAAGAGGGGACGAGCAGTACTTC; CDR3: CASSQDQPSGSLRGDEQYF
J: TRBJ1-2; D: -; size: -; V: TRBV9; DNA: TGTGCCAGCAGCCCCGGGGTCACGCGCTATGGCTACACCTTC; CDR3: CASSPGVTRYGYTF